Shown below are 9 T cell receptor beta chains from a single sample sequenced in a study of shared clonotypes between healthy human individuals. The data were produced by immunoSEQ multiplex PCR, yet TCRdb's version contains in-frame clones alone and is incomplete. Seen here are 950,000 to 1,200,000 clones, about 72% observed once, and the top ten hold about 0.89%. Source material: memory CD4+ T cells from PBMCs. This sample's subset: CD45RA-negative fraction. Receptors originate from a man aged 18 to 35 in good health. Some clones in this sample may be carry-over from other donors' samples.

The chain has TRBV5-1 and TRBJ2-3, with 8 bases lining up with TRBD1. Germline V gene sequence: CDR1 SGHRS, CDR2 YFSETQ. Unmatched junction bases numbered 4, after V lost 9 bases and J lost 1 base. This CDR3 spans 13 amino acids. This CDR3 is CATTGQGTDTQYF. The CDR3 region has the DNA TGCGCCACCACGGGACAGGGCACAGATACGCAGTATTTT.

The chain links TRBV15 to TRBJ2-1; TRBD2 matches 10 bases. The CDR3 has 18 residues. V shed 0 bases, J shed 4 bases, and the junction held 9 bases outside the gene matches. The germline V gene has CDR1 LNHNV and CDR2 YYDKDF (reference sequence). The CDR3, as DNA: TGTGCCACCAGCAGAGATCCAAGCGGGAGGGCAGGGTACAATGAGCAGTTCTTC. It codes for CATSRDPSGRAGYNEQFF.

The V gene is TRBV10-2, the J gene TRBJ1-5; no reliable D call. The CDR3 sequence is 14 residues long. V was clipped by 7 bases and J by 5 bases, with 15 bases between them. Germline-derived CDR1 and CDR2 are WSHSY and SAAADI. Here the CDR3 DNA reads TGCGCCAGCACTCCCAGCGTGTTCGATCAGCCCCAGCATTTT. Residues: CASTPSVFDQPQHF.

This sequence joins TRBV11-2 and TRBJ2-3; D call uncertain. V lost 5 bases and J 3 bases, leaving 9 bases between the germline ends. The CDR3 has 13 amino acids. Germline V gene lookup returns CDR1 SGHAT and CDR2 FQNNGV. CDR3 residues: CASSPLLTDTQYF. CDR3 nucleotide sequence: TGTGCCAGCAGCCCCCTTTTGACAGATACGCAGTATTTT.

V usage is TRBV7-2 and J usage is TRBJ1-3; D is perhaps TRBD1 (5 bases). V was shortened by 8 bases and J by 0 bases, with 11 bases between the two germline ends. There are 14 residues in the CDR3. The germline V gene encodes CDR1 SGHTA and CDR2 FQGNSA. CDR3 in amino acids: CASSPRGSGNTIYF. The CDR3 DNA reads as TGTGCCAGCTCCCCGAGGGGCTCTGGAAACACCATATATTTT.

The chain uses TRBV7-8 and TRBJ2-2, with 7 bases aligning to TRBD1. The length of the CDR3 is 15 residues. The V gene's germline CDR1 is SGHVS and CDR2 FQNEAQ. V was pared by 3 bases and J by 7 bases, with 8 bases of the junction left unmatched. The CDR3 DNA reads TGTGCCAGCAGCTTCCGTAGGGGGCTGGGCGGGGAGCTGTTTTTT. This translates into CASSFRRGLGGELFF.

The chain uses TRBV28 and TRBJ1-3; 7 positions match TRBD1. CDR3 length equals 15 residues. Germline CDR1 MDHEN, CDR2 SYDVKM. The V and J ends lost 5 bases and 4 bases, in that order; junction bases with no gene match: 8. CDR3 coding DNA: TGTGCCAGCAGTCGCGGAGGGGGCGAAGGAAACACCATATATTTT. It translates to CASSRGGGEGNTIYF.

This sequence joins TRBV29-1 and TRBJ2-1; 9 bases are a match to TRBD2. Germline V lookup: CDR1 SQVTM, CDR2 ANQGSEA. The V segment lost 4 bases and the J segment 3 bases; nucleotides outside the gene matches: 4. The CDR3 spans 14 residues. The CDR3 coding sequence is TGCAGCGTTGTAGCGGGAGTAGTCTACAATGAGCAGTTCTTC. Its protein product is CSVVAGVVYNEQFF.

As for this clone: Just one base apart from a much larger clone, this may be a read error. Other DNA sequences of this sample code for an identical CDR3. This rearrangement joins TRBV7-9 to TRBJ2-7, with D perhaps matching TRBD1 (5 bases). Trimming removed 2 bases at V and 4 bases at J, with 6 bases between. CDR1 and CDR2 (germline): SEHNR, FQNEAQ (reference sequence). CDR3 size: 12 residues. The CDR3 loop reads CASSLQGYEQYF. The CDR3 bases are TGTGCCAGCAGCTTACAGGGTTACGAGCAGTACTTC.